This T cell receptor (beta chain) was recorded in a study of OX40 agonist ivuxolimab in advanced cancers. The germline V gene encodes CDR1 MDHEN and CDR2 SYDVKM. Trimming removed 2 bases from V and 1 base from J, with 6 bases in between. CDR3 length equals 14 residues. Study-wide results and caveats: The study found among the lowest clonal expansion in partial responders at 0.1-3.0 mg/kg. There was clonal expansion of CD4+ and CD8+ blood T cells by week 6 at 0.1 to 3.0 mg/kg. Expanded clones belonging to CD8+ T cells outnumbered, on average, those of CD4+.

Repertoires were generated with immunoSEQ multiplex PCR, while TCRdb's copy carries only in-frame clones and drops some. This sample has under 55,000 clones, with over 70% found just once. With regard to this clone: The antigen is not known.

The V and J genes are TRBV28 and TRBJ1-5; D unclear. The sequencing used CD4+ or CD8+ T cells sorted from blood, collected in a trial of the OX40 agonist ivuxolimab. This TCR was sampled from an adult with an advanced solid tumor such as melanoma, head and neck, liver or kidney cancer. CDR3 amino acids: CASSLLGSNQPQHF. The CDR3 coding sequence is TGTGCCAGCAGTTTACTGGGGAGCAATCAGCCCCAGCATTTT.